The 13 T cell receptor beta chains below all came from one sample that was sequenced in a study of blood T cells in healthy people across ages. The second PCR ran about 7 to 12 cycles with a sample-barcoded 5' primer and J-beta primers. TCRdb itself ran the 5' RACE reads through MiXCR, one entry per CDR3 protein. Of 850,000 or so distinct CDR3 sequences in the sample, under 35% are singletons; the top ten hold 15% to 20%. The sequencing sample was made of blood. These receptors were collected from a woman older than 75 in good health.

This clonotype was recorded at least ten times. The chain combines TRBV7-2 with TRBJ1-2, with D maybe TRBD1 (6 bases). The CDR3 contains 13 residues. Germline CDR1 SGHTA, CDR2 FQGNSA. The germline V and J ends were trimmed by 5 bases and 7 bases, with 14 bases remaining between them. The CDR3 protein is CASSTGAGLGYTF. DNA for the CDR3: TGTGCCAGCAGCACGGGGGCCGGCCTTGGCTACACCTTC. The variable domain in full, with the rest retrieved from reference TRBV7-2 and TRBJ1-2, is GAGVSQSPSNKVTEKGKDVELRCDPISGHTALYWYRQSLGQGLEFLIYFQGNSAPDKSGLPSDRFSAERTGGSVSTLTIQRTQQEDSAVYLCASSTGAGLGYTFGSGTRLTVV.

This clonotype has a count of ten or more. This chain joins TRBV20-1 and TRBJ1-2, with 7 nucleotides matching TRBD1. CDR1 and CDR2 from the germline V gene are DFQATT and SNEGSKA (reference sequence). The CDR3 loop spans 14 amino acids. V shed 6 bases and J 4 bases; nucleotides not matched to a gene: 11. For the CDR3, the DNA is TGCAGTGCGCCCCACGGGACAGTGATCTATGGCTACACCTTC. Protein: CSAPHGTVIYGYTF.

This clonotype was recorded only once. The chain couples TRBV9 to TRBJ2-5; D is unclear. The CDR3 is 16 amino acids. Between the trimmed V and J ends, which lost 2 bases and 1 base, there was a span of 15 bases. Per the germline V gene, CDR1 is SGDLS and CDR2 is YYNGEE. The CDR3 nucleotides read TGTGCCAGCAGCGTCGGTGGCAGCACCTTCCAAGAGACCCAGTACTTC. It specifies CASSVGGSTFQETQYF.

This clonotype occurred many times. The V and J genes are TRBV5-1 and TRBJ2-3; TRBD2 aligns across 9 bases. V trimming: 7 bases; J trimming: 0 bases; junction bases outside the gene matches: 12. Looked up from germline, CDR1 is SGHRS and CDR2 is YFSETQ. CDR3 length: 17 residues. Here the CDR3 DNA reads TGCGCCAGCTCTAAGCGGGGGGCCGATATTAGCACAGATACGCAGTATTTT. It encodes CASSKRGADISTDTQYF.

This clonotype came up many times. V usage is TRBV5-5 and J usage is TRBJ1-6; D is possibly TRBD1 (6 bases). CDR3 size: 16 residues. Germline CDR1 reads SGHKS; CDR2 reads YYEKEE (reference sequence). V lost 4 bases, J lost 7 bases, and 18 bases lay in between. CDR3 nucleotides: TGTGCCAGCAGCAATCATCCGGGACAACCCAATTCACCCCTCCACTTT. Translation: CASSNHPGQPNSPLHF.

This clonotype occurred a few times. V and J are TRBV6-6 and TRBJ1-5, with D possibly being TRBD1 (6 bases). This CDR3 region has 17 residues. Per the germline V gene, CDR1 is MNHNY and CDR2 is SVGAGI (reference sequence). Trimming pared 7 bases from V and 0 bases from J, leaving 19 bases between. This chain's CDR3 is CASTHGGTLYSNQPQHF. DNA of the CDR3: TGTGCCAGCACCCACGGGGGGACACTCTATAGCAATCAGCCCCAGCATTTT.

The chain uses TRBV7-8 and TRBJ1-5, with D possibly being TRBD1 (5 bases). This CDR3 region has 15 residues. V dropped 1 base and J dropped 2 bases, with 9 bases sitting between them. Germline V gene lookup returns CDR1 SGHVS and CDR2 FQNEAQ. The chain's CDR3 is CASSLGGTRNQPQHF. The CDR3, as DNA: TGTGCCAGCAGCTTAGGGGGGACGCGCAATCAGCCCCAGCATTTT.

This clonotype was counted a few times. A read error may be the cause here, since a much bigger clone is one base away. The chain couples TRBV4-1 to TRBJ2-5; tentative D call: TRBD2 (6 bases). The V gene's germline CDR1 is MGHRA and CDR2 YSYEKL. This CDR3 has 15 residues. Trimming took off 1 base at V and 5 bases at J, with 14 bases between the two ends. In nucleotides, the CDR3 is TGCGCCAGCAGCCAAGGTAGCGGAGAAGCGGAGACCCAGTACTTC. It encodes CASSQGSGEAETQYF.

Note on this clonotype: One end of the junction does not line up with germline, which may come from a read error. The CDR3, as DNA: TGTGCCAGCAGTTTATATGGAGTAGGAGCAGATGCGCAGTATTTT. Encoded protein: CASSLYGVGADAQYF. This chain joins TRBV12-3 or TRBV12-4 and TRBJ2-3; the D is unclear. The CDR3 runs to 15 residues.

This clonotype was counted many times. This sequence joins TRBV20-1 and TRBJ2-7; D is unclear. V was shortened by 2 bases and J by 1 base, with 6 bases between the two germline ends. This CDR3 spans 12 amino acids. Germline values: CDR1 DFQATT, CDR2 SNEGSKA (reference sequence). The CDR3 bases are TGCAGTGCTAGACATAGATCCTACGAGCAGTACTTC. Residues: CSARHRSYEQYF.

This clonotype was seen many times. The chain couples TRBV20-1 to TRBJ2-1, with a possible D match to TRBD2 (6 bases). CDR1 DFQATT and CDR2 SNEGSKA come from the germline V gene (reference sequence). The CDR3 extends over 14 amino acids. V lost 1 base, J lost 5 bases, and 12 bases lay in between. The CDR3 DNA reads TGCAGTGCTAGAGCAATAGCGGATAACAATGAGCAGTTCTTC. Protein sequence: CSARAIADNNEQFF.

Many counts were recorded for this clonotype. V gene TRBV5-1 combines with J gene TRBJ2-2; D not certain. This CDR3 spans 13 amino acids. Per the germline V gene, CDR1 is SGHRS and CDR2 is YFSETQ. V shed 4 bases and J shed 0 bases, with 4 bases lying between them. The CDR3: CASSASNTGELFF. The CDR3 bases are TGCGCCAGCAGCGCGTCGAACACCGGGGAGCTGTTTTTT.

DNA of the CDR3: TGCAGTGCTAGAGGGGCCGTGACAGCGAACACCGGGGAGCTGTTTTTT. Translated: CSARGAVTANTGELFF. The V and J genes are TRBV20-1 and TRBJ2-2, with D perhaps matching TRBD1 (5 bases). CDR3 size: 16 residues. The germline gives CDR1 DFQATT, CDR2 SNEGSKA (reference sequence). Trimming pared 1 base from V and 0 bases from J, leaving 12 bases between.